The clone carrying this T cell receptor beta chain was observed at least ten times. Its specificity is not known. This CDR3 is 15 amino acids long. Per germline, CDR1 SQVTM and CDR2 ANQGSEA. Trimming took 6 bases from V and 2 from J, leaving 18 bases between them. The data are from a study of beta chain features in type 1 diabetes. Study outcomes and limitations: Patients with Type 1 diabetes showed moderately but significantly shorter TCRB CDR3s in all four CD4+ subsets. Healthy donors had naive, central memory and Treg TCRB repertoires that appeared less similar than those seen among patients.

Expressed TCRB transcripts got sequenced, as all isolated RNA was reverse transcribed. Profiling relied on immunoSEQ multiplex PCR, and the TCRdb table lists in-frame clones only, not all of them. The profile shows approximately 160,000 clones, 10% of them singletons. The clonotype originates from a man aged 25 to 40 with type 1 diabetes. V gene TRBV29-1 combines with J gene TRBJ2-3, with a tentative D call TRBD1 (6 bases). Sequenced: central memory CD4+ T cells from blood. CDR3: CSVRSGRGSTDTQYF. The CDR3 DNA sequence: TGCAGCGTCCGGAGCGGCAGGGGATCCACAGATACGCAGTATTTT.